The clone carrying this TCR beta chain was observed a few times. Its antigen is not known. The data are from a study of identical twins. Study-wide points: Abundant beta clonotypes from cord blood bore fewer insertions; memory repertoires lacked this pattern. Weaker excess twin sharing was seen among beta out-of-frame sequences.

The V and J ends lost 5 bases and 4 bases respectively, with 2 bases between them. The CDR3 covers 10 residues. Per the germline V gene, CDR1 is SGHRS and CDR2 is YFSETQ. The authors used template switching to add a universal primer site and gave cDNA unique molecular identifiers. TCRdb analysed the 5' RACE reads with MiXCR anew, one entry per CDR3 protein. The table records 470,000 or so distinct CDR3 sequences, about 24% of them present only once. The data also belong to a second study, concerning T cells expressing NK-cell markers.

The receptor was derived from a woman in her late teens or twenties in good health. The chain employs TRBV5-1 and TRBJ2-3; D is uncertain. Sequencing input: CD4+ T cells sorted from blood. The CDR3 protein is CASRSDTQYF. The CDR3 nucleotides are TGCGCCAGCAGGTCAGATACGCAGTATTTT.